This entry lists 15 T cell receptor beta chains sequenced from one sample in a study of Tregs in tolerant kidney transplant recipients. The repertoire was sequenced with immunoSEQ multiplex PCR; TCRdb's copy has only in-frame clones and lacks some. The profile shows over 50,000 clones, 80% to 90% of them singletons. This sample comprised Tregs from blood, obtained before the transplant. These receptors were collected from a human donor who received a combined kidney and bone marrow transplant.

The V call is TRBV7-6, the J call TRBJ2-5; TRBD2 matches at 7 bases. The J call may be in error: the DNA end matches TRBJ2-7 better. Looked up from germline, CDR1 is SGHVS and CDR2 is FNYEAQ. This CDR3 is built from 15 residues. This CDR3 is CASSLAGGVGGEQYF. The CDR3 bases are TGTGCCAGCAGCTTAGCGGGAGGGGTCGGGGGCGAGCAGTACTTC.

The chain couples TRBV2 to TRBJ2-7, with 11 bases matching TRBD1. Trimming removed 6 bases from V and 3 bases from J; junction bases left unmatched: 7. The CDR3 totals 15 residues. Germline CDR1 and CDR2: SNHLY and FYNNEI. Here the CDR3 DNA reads TGTGCCAGCAGCCCTTGGACAGGGGGCGGCTACGAGCAGTACTTC. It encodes CASSPWTGGGYEQYF.

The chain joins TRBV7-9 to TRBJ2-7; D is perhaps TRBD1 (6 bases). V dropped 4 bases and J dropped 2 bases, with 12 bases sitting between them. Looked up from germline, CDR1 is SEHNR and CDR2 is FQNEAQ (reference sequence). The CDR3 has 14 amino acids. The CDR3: CASSYHRVPYEQYF. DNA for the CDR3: TGTGCCAGCAGCTACCACAGGGTCCCCTACGAGCAGTACTTC. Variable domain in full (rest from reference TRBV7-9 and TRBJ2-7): DTGVSQNPRHKITKRGQNVTFRCDPISEHNRLYWYRQTLGQGPEFLTYFQNEAQLEKSRLLSDRFSAERPKGSFSTLEIQRTEQGDSAMYLCASSYHRVPYEQYFGPGTRLTVT.

The CDR3 sequence: CASTGRTGDGYTF. The DNA of the CDR3 is TGTGCCAGCACCGGTCGGACAGGGGATGGCTACACCTTC. The gene calls are TRBV6-5 and TRBJ1-2; 9 nucleotides align to TRBD1. V was clipped by 7 bases and J by 6 bases; unmatched bases: 6. The CDR3 covers 13 residues. Per germline, CDR1 MNHEY and CDR2 SVGAGI.

Here the CDR3 reads CASSLVGSNYGYTF. The CDR3 region has the DNA TGTGCCAGCAGCTTAGTCGGGAGCAACTATGGCTACACCTTC. The chain uses TRBV11-2 and TRBJ1-2; D gene uncertain. The CDR3 length is 14 residues. Trimming shortened V by 1 base and J by 2 bases, and 8 bases separated the two germline ends. Per the germline V gene, CDR1 is SGHAT and CDR2 is FQNNGV.

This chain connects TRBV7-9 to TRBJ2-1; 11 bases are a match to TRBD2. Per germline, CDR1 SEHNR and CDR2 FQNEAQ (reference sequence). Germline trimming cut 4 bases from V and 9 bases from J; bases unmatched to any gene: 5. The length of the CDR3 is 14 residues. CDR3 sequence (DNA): TGTGCCAGCAGCTATAGCGGGAGGGCCGGTGAGCAGTTCTTC. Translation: CASSYSGRAGEQFF.

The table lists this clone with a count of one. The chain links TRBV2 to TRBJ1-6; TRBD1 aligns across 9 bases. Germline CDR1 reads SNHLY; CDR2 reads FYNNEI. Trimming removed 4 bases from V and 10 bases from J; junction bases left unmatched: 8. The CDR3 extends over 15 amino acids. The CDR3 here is CASSGAGTGFSPLHF. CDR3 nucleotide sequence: TGTGCCAGCAGTGGGGCAGGGACAGGGTTCTCACCCCTCCACTTT.

CDR3 nucleotides: TGTGCCGTGGGAACGGCCAGCAATCAGCCCCAGCATTTT. This translates into CAVGTASNQPQHF. V and J are TRBV28 and TRBJ1-5; D is unresolved. Germline lookup yields CDR1 MDHEN and CDR2 SYDVKM. V was trimmed by 11 bases and J by 1 base, leaving 12 bases between them. This CDR3 comprises 13 residues.

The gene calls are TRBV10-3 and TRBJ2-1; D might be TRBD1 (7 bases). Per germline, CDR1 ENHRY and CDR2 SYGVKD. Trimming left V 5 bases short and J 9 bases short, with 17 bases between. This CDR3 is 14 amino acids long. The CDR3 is CAISSGGLGGEQFF. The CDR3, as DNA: TGTGCCATCAGTTCAGGGGGGCTGGGTGGTGAGCAGTTCTTC.

The CDR3: CASSLNQAYEQYF. The CDR3 bases are TGTGCCAGCAGCTTAAATCAGGCCTACGAGCAGTACTTC. The chain links TRBV7-2 to TRBJ2-7; D is unclear. CDR1 and CDR2 from the germline V gene are SGHTA and FQGNSA. Trimming pared 2 bases from V and 2 bases from J, leaving 7 bases between. The length of the CDR3 is 13 residues.

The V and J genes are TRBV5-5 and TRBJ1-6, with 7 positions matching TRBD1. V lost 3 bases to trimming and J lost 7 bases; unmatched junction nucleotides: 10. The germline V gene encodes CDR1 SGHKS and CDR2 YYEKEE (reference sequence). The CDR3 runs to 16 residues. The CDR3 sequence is CASSYADRQNNSPLHF. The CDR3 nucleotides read TGTGCCAGCAGCTATGCGGACAGGCAGAACAATTCACCCCTCCACTTT. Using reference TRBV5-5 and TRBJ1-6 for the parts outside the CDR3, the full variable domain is DAGVTQSPTHLIKTRGQQVTLRCSPISGHKSVSWYQQVLGQGPQFIFQYYEKEERGRGNFPDRFSARQFPNYSSELNVNALLLGDSALYLCASSYADRQNNSPLHFGNGTRLTVT.

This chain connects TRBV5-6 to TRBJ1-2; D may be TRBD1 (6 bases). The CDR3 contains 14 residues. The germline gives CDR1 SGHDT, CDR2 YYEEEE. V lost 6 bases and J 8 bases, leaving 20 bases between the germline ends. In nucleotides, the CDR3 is TGTGCCAGCACCCCGAGCGGGGGGCAGCGGGGCTACACCTTC. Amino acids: CASTPSGGQRGYTF.

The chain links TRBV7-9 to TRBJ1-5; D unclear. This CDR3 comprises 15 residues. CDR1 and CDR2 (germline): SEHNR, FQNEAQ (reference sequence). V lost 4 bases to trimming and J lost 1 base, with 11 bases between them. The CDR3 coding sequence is TGTGCCAGCAGCTCGGCCGAGGGCAGCAATCAGCCCCAGCATTTT. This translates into CASSSAEGSNQPQHF.

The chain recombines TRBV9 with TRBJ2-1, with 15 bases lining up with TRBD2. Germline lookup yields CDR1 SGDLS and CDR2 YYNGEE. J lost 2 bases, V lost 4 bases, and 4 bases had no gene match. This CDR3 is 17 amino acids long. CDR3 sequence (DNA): TGTGCCAGCAGCCCCGGACTAGCGGGGGGGGCCTACAATGAGCAGTTCTTC. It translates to CASSPGLAGGAYNEQFF.

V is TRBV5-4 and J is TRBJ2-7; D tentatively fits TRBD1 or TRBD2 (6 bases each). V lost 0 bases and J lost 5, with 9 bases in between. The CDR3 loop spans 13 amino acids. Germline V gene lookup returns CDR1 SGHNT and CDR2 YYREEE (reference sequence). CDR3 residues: CASSLVGGNEQYF. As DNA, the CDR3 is TGTGCCAGCAGCTTGGTAGGGGGGAACGAGCAGTACTTC.